The entry below describes one TCR beta chain. The antigen is unknown. The CDR3 totals 14 residues. The ends were cut back, 6 bases at V and 8 bases at J, with 14 bases in the middle. From germline, CDR1 is MDHEN and CDR2 SYDVKM. Cultured CD4+ T cells had their DNA profiled by the Oncomine TCR Beta short-read assay. Using its own MiXCR run on the PCR reads, TCRdb lists one record per CDR3 protein. The table lists 1,500 to 2,000 distinct CDR3 sequences, about three quarters of them singletons. Treatment given: approximately 11-day PBMC culture with coronavirus spike peptide pools or control peptides (ViraFEST assay). Dates of positive PCR ran from March to December 2020, before US Alpha, Beta and Delta variants. This sample stems from a study of vaccination and CD4 T cells after COVID-19. Points from the study as a whole: A nonsignificant rise from roughly 22 to 38 was seen in the median number of SARS-CoV-2-reactive clonotypes. Convalescent patients had 304 of 307 vaccine-specific clones showing spike mono-reactivity.

V gene TRBV28 combines with J gene TRBJ1-6; a possible D gene is TRBD1 (5 bases). The sample here was CD4+ T cells from blood, cultured in vitro, taken after SARS-CoV-2 vaccination. This receptor was identified in a human donor who had recovered from COVID-19. The CDR3 spells CASSPWGSDSPLHF. In nucleotides, the CDR3 is TGTGCCAGCAGCCCCTGGGGGTCCGATTCACCCCTCCACTTT.